These 19 T cell receptor beta chains were sequenced from one sample in a study of blood T cell repertoires in COVID-19 (TCRdb year 2020). The library was made by the immunoSEQ multiplex PCR assay. TCRdb took over this immuneACCESS table, retaining in-frame rearrangements with V and J assigned. Such tables are incomplete; in checked studies, under half of the missing clones stem from an unresolved V gene, and the remainder is unexplained. The sample table records fewer than 300,000 clones; approximately 90% of these occur just once. The ten largest clones represent about 2% of the sample. Sequencing was done on a sample of peripheral blood. These receptors were collected from a woman in her twenties or thirties with COVID-19, enrolled during active disease.

The chain combines TRBV5-4 with TRBJ2-3; D is uncertain. Germline V gene sequence: CDR1 SGHNT, CDR2 YYREEE (reference sequence). The CDR3 is 12 residues long. V lost 3 bases and J 3 bases, leaving 5 bases between the germline ends. This chain's CDR3 is CASSSLTDTQYF. The CDR3 DNA reads TGTGCCAGCAGCTCCCTAACAGATACGCAGTATTTT.

This clone has just one count. This specimen includes other DNA sequences encoding the same CDR3. The chain is built from TRBV5-5 and TRBJ2-5, with a tentative D call TRBD1 (6 bases). This CDR3 is built from 14 residues. Germline loops: CDR1 SGHKS, CDR2 YYEKEE (reference sequence). The V end lost 4 bases, the J end lost 2 bases, and 12 bases lay between the germline ends. The CDR3 reads CASSPTGYQETQYF. The DNA of the CDR3 is TGTGCCAGCAGCCCAACAGGGTATCAAGAGACCCAGTACTTC.

The J gene is TRBJ1-2, the V gene TRBV6-5, with 9 bases identical to TRBD1. The length of the CDR3 is 15 residues. CDR1 MNHEY and CDR2 SVGAGI come from the germline V gene. The ends lost 4 bases at V and 2 bases at J; junction bases unmatched: 5. This CDR3 is CASSSGGQGNYGYTF. The DNA for the CDR3 is TGTGCCAGCAGTTCGGGTGGACAGGGGAACTATGGCTACACCTTC.

The chain links TRBV7-2 to TRBJ1-2, with 11 bases lining up with TRBD1. Germline CDR1 and CDR2: SGHTA and FQGNSA. The V segment lost 5 bases and the J segment 1 base; nucleotides outside the gene matches: 3. The CDR3 loop spans 15 amino acids. The CDR3, as DNA: TGTGCCAGCAGCCCCGGGACAGGGGGTAACTATGGCTACACCTTC. Translating it yields CASSPGTGGNYGYTF.

The rearrangement links TRBV7-9 to TRBJ1-4; 8 positions match TRBD1. The CDR3 has 13 amino acids. The J segment lost 7 bases and the V segment lost 6 bases, leaving 4 bases of the junction unmatched. Germline V CDR1 and CDR2: SEHNR, FQNEAQ (reference sequence). In nucleotides, the CDR3 is TGTGCCAGCAGGCCGGGACAGGCTGAAAAACTGTTTTTT. Residues: CASRPGQAEKLFF.

The CDR3, as DNA: TGTGCCAGCTGGTCGGGCTCCTATAATTCACCCCTCCACTTT. This translates into CASWSGSYNSPLHF. The V call is TRBV27, the J call TRBJ1-6; D gene unclear. The CDR3 has 14 amino acids. Germline V lookup: CDR1 MNHEY, CDR2 SMNVEV (reference sequence). The V end was cut by 8 bases, the J end by 0 bases, with 8 bases between.

This chain uses TRBV3-1 (or the pseudogene TRBV3-2) with TRBJ2-3; D gene unclear. This CDR3 comprises 14 residues. Germline-derived CDR1 and CDR2 are LGHDT and YNNKEL (reference sequence). With 0 bases removed from V and 1 base from J, the gap between germline ends came to 5 bases. The CDR3 sequence: CASSQEARTDTQYF. CDR3 bases: TGTGCCAGCAGCCAAGAAGCCCGCACAGATACGCAGTATTTT.

This clone was seen a handful of times. V usage is TRBV27 and J usage is TRBJ2-2, with a possible D match to TRBD2 (6 bases). Germline CDR1 reads MNHEY; CDR2 reads SMNVEV (reference sequence). Deletions cut 6 bases from V and 2 bases from J, with 10 bases between. This CDR3 spans 14 amino acids. CDR3 amino acids: CASRFGRNTGELFF. The CDR3 DNA sequence: TGTGCCAGCAGATTCGGGAGAAACACCGGGGAGCTGTTTTTT.

This clone was found a few times. This chain uses TRBV7-8 with TRBJ2-3; no clear D. The germline gives CDR1 SGHVS, CDR2 FQNEAQ. The CDR3 is 12 amino acids. Between the trimmed V and J ends, which lost 5 bases and 2 bases, there was a span of 5 bases. The CDR3 is CASSRSTDTQYF. The CDR3 bases are TGTGCCAGCAGCCGCTCCACAGATACGCAGTATTTT.

V and J are TRBV10-3 and TRBJ2-7; a possible D gene is TRBD1 (6 bases). This CDR3 is built from 13 residues. Looked up from germline, CDR1 is ENHRY and CDR2 is SYGVKD. V was shortened by 5 bases and J by 5 bases, with 13 bases between the two germline ends. The CDR3 region is CAISYPGADEQYF. The CDR3 region has the DNA TGTGCCATCAGTTACCCAGGGGCCGACGAGCAGTACTTC.

This clone has a handful of counts. The chain is built from TRBV5-6 and TRBJ1-5; 7 bases line up with TRBD1. V shed 3 bases, J shed 6 bases, and the junction held 6 bases outside the gene matches. The CDR3 has 14 amino acids. Germline values: CDR1 SGHDT, CDR2 YYEEEE. The CDR3 sequence is CASSYGTEGQPQHF. The DNA for the CDR3 is TGTGCCAGCAGCTACGGGACAGAAGGTCAGCCCCAGCATTTT.

This chain connects TRBV21-1 to TRBJ1-2; the tabulated D call, TRBD1, remains unverified against the DNA. TRBV21-1 is marked as a pseudogene. CDR3 length: 15 amino acids. The CDR3 sequence is CASSKPTGGNYGYTF. CDR3 nucleotide sequence: TGTGCCAGCAGCAAGCCGACAGGGGGAAACTATGGCTACACCTTC.

CDR3 region: CASSPGSRGEQYF. The CDR3 bases are TGTGCCAGCTCACCAGGGTCTCGAGGCGAGCAGTACTTC. J is TRBJ2-7 and V is TRBV18; D gene unclear. There are 13 residues in the CDR3. The germline gives CDR1 KGHSH, CDR2 LQKENI. Trimming pared 2 bases from V and 6 bases from J, leaving 11 bases between.

V usage is TRBV7-9 and J usage is TRBJ2-1, with a possible D match to TRBD2 (6 bases). The CDR3 has 14 amino acids. Trimming stripped 1 base from V and 9 bases from J, with 13 bases between. Germline V gene lookup returns CDR1 SEHNR and CDR2 FQNEAQ (reference sequence). The CDR3 spells CASSLVGGVGEQFF. CDR3 coding DNA: TGTGCCAGCAGCTTAGTAGGAGGGGTCGGTGAGCAGTTCTTC. The whole variable domain, remainder taken from reference TRBV7-9 and TRBJ2-1, is DTGVSQNPRHKITKRGQNVTFRCDPISEHNRLYWYRQTLGQGPEFLTYFQNEAQLEKSRLLSDRFSAERPKGSFSTLEIQRTEQGDSAMYLCASSLVGGVGEQFFGPGTRLTVL.

J is TRBJ1-6 and V is TRBV19, with D possibly matching TRBD1 (5 bases). Germline V lookup: CDR1 LNHDA, CDR2 SQIVND (reference sequence). The CDR3 contains 12 residues. Deletions cut 6 bases from V and 9 bases from J, with 9 bases between. CDR3 amino acids: CASRHRSSPLHF. CDR3 sequence (DNA): TGTGCCAGTAGGCACAGGAGTTCACCCCTCCACTTT.

This chain connects TRBV28 to TRBJ1-4; D is perhaps TRBD1 (6 bases). The CDR3 length is 14 residues. The germline gives CDR1 MDHEN, CDR2 SYDVKM. With 8 bases removed from V and 8 bases from J, the gap between germline ends came to 18 bases. Here the CDR3 reads CASGDIRKGEKLFF. The DNA for the CDR3 is TGTGCCAGCGGGGACATTCGTAAGGGGGAAAAACTGTTTTTT.

V usage is TRBV4-1 and J usage is TRBJ1-2, with D tentatively TRBD1 (6 bases). The CDR3 has 15 amino acids. The germline CDR1 and CDR2 sequences are MGHRA and YSYEKL. Trimming stripped 1 base from V and 3 bases from J, with 12 bases between. CDR3 sequence reads: CASSQGVAGDYGYTF. The CDR3 DNA is TGCGCCAGCAGCCAAGGTGTCGCAGGGGACTATGGCTACACCTTC.

The gene calls are TRBV6-4 and TRBJ1-2; TRBD1 might be the D (5 bases). The germline gives CDR1 MRHNA, CDR2 SNTAGT. V gave up 0 bases and J gave up 10 bases, with 15 bases separating them. CDR3 length: 14 residues. The CDR3 region is CASSDSLTATIYTF. DNA of the CDR3: TGTGCCAGCAGTGACTCGTTGACAGCCACTATCTACACCTTC.

The chain links TRBV24-1 to TRBJ2-2; D is undetermined. The CDR3 has 14 residues. CDR1 and CDR2 (germline): KGHDR, SFDVKD. V was shortened by 4 bases and J by 3 bases, with 8 bases between the two germline ends. CDR3 sequence: CATSDSSDTGELFF. The CDR3 nucleotides read TGTGCCACCAGTGACTCCTCGGACACCGGGGAGCTGTTTTTT.